This TCR beta chain was found in a study of cytomegalovirus exposure and HLA in healthy donors. The study's findings and limits: Most of the TCR beta V segments (in an earlier analysis) were productive either about 87% or about 30% of the time. The authors listed 150 to 200 TCR beta chains as cytomegalovirus-associated.

Note on this clone: Its matching antigen is unknown.

PCR amplification relied on 60 Vbeta primers (plus 13 Jbeta primers). Clones were read by immunoSEQ multiplex PCR, and TCRdb kept only the in-frame ones, dropping some. The repertoire has some 150,000 clones, around 77% of them found once; the top ten carry around 3.1%. The germline gives CDR1 SGDLS, CDR2 YYNGEE. V lost 2 bases, J lost 3 bases, and 5 bases stayed unmatched. CDR3 length: 15 residues. The sequence came from a female donor in good health and CMV-seronegative. The sequenced sample consisted of PBMCs. The chain employs TRBV9 and TRBJ1-5; 7 positions agree with TRBD1. The CDR3 nucleotides are TGTGCCAGCAGCGTCAGTACAGGGGTCAATCAGCCCCAGCATTTT. It translates to CASSVSTGVNQPQHF.